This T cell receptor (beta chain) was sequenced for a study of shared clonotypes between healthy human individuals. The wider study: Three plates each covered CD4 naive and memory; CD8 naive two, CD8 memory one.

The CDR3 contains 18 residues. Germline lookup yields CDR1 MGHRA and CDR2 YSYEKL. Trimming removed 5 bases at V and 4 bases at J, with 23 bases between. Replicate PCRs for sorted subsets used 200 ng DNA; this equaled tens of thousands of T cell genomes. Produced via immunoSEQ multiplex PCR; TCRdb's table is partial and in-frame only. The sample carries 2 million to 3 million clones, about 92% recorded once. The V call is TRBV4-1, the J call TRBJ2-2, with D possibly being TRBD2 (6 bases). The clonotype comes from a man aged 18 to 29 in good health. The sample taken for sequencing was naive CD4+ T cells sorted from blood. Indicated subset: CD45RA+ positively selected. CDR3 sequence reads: CASSSPPRPGRTTGELFF. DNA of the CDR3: TGCGCCAGCAGCTCCCCCCCGAGACCGGGGAGGACCACCGGGGAGCTGTTTTTT.